This T cell receptor beta chain came from a study of cytomegalovirus exposure and HLA in healthy donors. This table comes from immunoSEQ multiplex PCR, and its TCRdb copy is limited to in-frame clones, with some not included. The sample records about 82,000 clones, just under 95% being singletons. From germline, CDR1 is MGHRA and CDR2 YSYEKL. Trimming removed 1 base from V and 7 bases from J, with 16 bases in between. The length of the CDR3 is 15 residues. The V call is TRBV4-1, the J call TRBJ1-2; tentative D call: TRBD1 (5 bases). Sequencing input: PBMCs. This clonotype was sampled from a man younger than 35 in good health and CMV-seronegative. The CDR3 nucleotides read TGCGCCAGCAGCCAAGGATCCAAGGTCGGGGGTGGCTACACCTTC. Encoded protein: CASSQGSKVGGGYTF.